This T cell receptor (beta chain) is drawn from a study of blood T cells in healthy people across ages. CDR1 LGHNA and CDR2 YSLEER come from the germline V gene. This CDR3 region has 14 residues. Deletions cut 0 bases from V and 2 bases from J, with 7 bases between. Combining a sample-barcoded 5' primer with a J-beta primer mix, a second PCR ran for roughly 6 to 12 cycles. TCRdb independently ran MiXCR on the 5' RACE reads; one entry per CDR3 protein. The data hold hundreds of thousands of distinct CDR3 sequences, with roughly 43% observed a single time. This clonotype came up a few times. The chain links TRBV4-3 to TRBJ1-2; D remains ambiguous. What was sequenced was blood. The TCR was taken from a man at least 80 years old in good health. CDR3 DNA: TGCGCCAGCAGCCAAGATTCCGTAAACTATGGCTACACCTTC. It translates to CASSQDSVNYGYTF.